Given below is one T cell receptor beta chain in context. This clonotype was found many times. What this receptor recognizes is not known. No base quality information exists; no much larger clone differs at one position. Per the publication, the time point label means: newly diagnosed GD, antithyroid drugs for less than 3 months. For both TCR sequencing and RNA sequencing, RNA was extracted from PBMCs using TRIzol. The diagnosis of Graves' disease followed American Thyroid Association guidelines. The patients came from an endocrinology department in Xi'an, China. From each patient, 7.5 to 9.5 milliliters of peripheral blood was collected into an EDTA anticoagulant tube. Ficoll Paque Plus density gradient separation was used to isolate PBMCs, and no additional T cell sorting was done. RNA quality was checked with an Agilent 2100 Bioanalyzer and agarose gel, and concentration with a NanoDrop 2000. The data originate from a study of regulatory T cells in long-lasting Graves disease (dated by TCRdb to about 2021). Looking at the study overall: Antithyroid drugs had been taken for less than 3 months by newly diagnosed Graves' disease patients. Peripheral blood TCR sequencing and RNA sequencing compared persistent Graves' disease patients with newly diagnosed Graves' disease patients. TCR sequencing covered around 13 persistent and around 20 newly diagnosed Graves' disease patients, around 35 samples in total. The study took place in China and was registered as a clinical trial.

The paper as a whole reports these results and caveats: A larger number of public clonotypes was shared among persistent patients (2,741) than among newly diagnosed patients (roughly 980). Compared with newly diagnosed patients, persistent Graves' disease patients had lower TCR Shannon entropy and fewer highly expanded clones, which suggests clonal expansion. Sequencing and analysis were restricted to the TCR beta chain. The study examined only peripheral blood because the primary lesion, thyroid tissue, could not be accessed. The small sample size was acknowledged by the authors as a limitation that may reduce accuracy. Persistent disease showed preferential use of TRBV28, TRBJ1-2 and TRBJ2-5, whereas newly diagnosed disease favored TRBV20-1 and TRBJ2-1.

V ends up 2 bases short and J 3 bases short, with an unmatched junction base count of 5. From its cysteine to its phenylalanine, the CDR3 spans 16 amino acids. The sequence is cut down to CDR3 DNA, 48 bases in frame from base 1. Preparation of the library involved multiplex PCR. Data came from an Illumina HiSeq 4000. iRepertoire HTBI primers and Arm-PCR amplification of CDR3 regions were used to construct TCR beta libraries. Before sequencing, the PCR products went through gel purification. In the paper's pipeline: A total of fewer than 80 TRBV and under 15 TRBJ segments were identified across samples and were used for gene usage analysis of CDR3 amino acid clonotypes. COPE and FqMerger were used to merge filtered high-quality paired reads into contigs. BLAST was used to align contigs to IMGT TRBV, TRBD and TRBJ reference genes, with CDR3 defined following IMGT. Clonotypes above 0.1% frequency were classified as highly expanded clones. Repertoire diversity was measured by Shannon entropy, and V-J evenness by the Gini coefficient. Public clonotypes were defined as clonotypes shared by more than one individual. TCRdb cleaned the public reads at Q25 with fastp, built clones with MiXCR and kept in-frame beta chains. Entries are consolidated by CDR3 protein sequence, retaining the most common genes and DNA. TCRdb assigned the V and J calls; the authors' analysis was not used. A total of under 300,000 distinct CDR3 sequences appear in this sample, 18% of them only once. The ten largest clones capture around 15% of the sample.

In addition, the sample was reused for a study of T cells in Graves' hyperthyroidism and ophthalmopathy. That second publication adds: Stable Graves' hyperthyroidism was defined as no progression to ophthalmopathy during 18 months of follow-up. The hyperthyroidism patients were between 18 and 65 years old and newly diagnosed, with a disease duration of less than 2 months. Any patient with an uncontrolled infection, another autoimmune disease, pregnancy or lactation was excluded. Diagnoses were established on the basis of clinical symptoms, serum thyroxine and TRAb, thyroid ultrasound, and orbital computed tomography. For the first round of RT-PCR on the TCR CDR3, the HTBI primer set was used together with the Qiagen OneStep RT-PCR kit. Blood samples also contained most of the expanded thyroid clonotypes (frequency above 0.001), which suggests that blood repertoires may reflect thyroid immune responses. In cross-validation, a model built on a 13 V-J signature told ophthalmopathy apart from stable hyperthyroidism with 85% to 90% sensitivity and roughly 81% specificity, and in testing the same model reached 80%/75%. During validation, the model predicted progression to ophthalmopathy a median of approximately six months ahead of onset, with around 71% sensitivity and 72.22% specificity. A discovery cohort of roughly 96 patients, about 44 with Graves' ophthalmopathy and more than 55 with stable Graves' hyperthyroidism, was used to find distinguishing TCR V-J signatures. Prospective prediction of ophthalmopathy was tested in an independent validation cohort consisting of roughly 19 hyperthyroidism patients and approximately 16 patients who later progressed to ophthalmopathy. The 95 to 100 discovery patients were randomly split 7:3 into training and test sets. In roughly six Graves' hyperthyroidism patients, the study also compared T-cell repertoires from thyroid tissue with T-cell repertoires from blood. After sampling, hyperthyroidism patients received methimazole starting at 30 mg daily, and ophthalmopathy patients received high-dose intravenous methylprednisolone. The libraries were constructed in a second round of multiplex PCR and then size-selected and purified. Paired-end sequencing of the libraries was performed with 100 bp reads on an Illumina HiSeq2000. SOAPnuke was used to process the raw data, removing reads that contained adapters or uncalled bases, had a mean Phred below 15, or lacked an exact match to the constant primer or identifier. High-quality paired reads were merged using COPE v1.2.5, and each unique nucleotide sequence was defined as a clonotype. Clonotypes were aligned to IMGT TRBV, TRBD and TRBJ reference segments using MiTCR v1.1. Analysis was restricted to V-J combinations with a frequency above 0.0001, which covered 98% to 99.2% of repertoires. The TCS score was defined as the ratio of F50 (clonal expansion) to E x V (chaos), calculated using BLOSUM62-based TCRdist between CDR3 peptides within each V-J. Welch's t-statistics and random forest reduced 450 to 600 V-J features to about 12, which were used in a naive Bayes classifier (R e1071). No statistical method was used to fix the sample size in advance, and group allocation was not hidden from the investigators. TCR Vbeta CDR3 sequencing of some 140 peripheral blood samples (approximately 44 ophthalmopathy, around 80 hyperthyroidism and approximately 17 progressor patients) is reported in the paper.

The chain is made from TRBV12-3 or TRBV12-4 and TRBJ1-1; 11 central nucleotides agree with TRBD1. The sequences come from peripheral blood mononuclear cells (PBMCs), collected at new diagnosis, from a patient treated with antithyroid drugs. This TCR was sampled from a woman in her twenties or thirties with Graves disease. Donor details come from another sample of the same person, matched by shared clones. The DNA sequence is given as TGTGCCAGCAGTTTATTGGACAGGGGGCTTCACACTGAAGCTTTCTTT. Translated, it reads CASSLLDRGLHTEAFF.